Following are 30 T cell receptor beta chains from one sample sequenced in a study of T cell responses to AZD1222 COVID-19 vaccine. TCRdb keeps only in-frame clones here, not all; method: immunoSEQ multiplex PCR. The profile shows tens of thousands of clones, roughly 80% of them singletons. The specimen was peripheral blood, collected on day 0 of AZD1222 vaccination. These receptors came from an adult in good health.

This clone has only one observation. This chain connects TRBV28 to TRBJ2-1, with 8 bases matching TRBD1. The junction had 3 bases not matched to a gene; V was cut back by 1 base and J by 13 bases. Germline V gives CDR1 MDHEN, CDR2 SYDVKM. CDR3 size: 12 residues. CDR3 in DNA: TGTGCCAGCAGTTTATCAGGGGGCAATCAGTTCTTC. This codes for CASSLSGGNQFF.

This rearrangement joins TRBV6-1 to TRBJ1-5; D might be TRBD1 (6 bases). Per germline, CDR1 MNHNS and CDR2 SASEGT. The CDR3 consists of 17 residues. The germline V and J ends were trimmed by 2 bases and 3 bases, with 17 bases remaining between them. The chain's CDR3 is CASSEFGGRTPNQPQHF. The CDR3 DNA reads as TGTGCCAGCAGTGAATTTGGGGGGCGTACGCCCAATCAGCCCCAGCATTTT.

This chain joins TRBV28 and TRBJ1-2; unclear D gene. Germline V CDR1 and CDR2: MDHEN, SYDVKM. The CDR3 is 13 residues long. Trimming removed 7 bases at V and 0 bases at J, with 9 bases between. Here the CDR3 DNA reads TGTGCCAGCACTTTCAGACCTAACTATGGCTACACCTTC. Its protein is CASTFRPNYGYTF.

The chain uses TRBV12-3 or TRBV12-4 and TRBJ1-6, with 8 bases fitting TRBD1. The CDR3 has 13 amino acids. The trim removed 5 bases at V and 10 bases at J, leaving 4 bases unmatched. This chain's CDR3 is CASSRQGRSPLHF. The CDR3 coding sequence is TGTGCCAGCAGTAGACAGGGGCGGTCACCCCTCCACTTT.

The chain employs TRBV7-9 and TRBJ1-1, with TRBD1 as a possible D gene (5 bases). Germline-derived CDR1 and CDR2 are SEHNR and FQNEAQ (reference sequence). The CDR3 sequence is 19 residues long. The V end lost 3 bases, the J end lost 0 bases, and 23 bases lay between the germline ends. CDR3 protein: CASSLRGLRGAALNTEAFF. The DNA for the CDR3 is TGTGCCAGCAGCTTGAGAGGTTTACGGGGCGCTGCCCTGAACACTGAAGCTTTCTTT.

The rearrangement joins TRBV11-2 to TRBJ1-1, with no clear D. In germline, CDR1 is SGHAT, CDR2 FQNNGV. This CDR3 spans 12 amino acids. V was cut by 9 bases and J by 4 bases, with 12 bases left in between. The chain's CDR3 is CASGEGRTEAFF. The CDR3 region has the DNA TGTGCCAGTGGTGAAGGTCGCACTGAAGCTTTCTTT.

This chain joins TRBV9 and TRBJ2-7; maybe TRBD2 (5 bases). Per germline, CDR1 SGDLS and CDR2 YYNGEE. V was pared by 0 bases and J by 6 bases, with 7 bases between. The CDR3 has 12 residues. CDR3 nucleotides: TGTGCCAGCAGCGTAGGTCGGGGCGAGCAGTACTTC. It translates to CASSVGRGEQYF. Looking up the rest from reference TRBV9 and TRBJ2-7 gives the full variable domain: DSGVTQTPKHLITATGQRVTLRCSPRSGDLSVYWYQQSLDQGLQFLIQYYNGEERAKGNILERFSAQQFPDLHSELNLSSLELGDSALYFCASSVGRGEQYFGPGTRLTVT.

V and J are TRBV19 and TRBJ2-2, with 11 nucleotides matching TRBD2. This CDR3 region has 17 residues. CDR1 and CDR2 (germline): LNHDA, SQIVND (reference sequence). V gave up 3 bases and J gave up 3 bases; unmatched junction bases: 6. The CDR3, as DNA: TGTGCCAGTAGTATTGCTAGCGGGGGGATCTACACCGGGGAGCTGTTTTTT. Its translation is CASSIASGGIYTGELFF. Full variable domain (missing parts from reference TRBV19 and TRBJ2-2): DGGITQSPKYLFRKEGQNVTLSCEQNLNHDAMYWYRQDPGQGLRLIYYSQIVNDFQKGDIAEGYSVSREKKESFPLTVTSAQKNPTAFYLCASSIASGGIYTGELFFGEGSRLTVL.

The chain combines TRBV6-5 with TRBJ2-5; D not resolved. Germline CDR1 MNHEY, CDR2 SVGAGI. The CDR3 runs to 11 residues. V was trimmed by 5 bases and J by 1 base, leaving 2 bases between them. CDR3 DNA sequence: TGTGCCAGCAGTCCCCAAGAGACCCAGTACTTC. Amino acid sequence: CASSPQETQYF.

This clone was counted between two and nine times. This chain links TRBV29-1 with TRBJ1-5, with D uncertain. V was shortened by 6 bases and J by 0 bases, with 6 bases between the two germline ends. Germline CDR1 reads SQVTM; CDR2 reads ANQGSEA. The CDR3 loop spans 12 amino acids. This CDR3 is CSVADSNQPQHF. CDR3 bases: TGCAGCGTCGCGGATAGCAATCAGCCCCAGCATTTT.

V usage is TRBV29-1 and J usage is TRBJ2-7, with TRBD2 matching 8 bases. Germline assignment: CDR1 SQVTM and CDR2 ANQGSEA. This CDR3 region has 14 residues. J lost 0 bases, V lost 5 bases, and 6 bases had no gene match. The chain's CDR3 is CSVYTSGNSYEQYF. The CDR3 nucleotides are TGCAGCGTTTATACTAGCGGTAACTCCTACGAGCAGTACTTC.

The chain links TRBV29-1 to TRBJ1-2, with D unclear. Per germline, CDR1 SQVTM and CDR2 ANQGSEA. The CDR3 sequence is 12 residues long. Trimming removed 6 bases at V and 1 base at J, with 9 bases between. The CDR3 DNA follows: TGCAGCGTCACCGGGATTAACTATGGCTACACCTTC. It encodes CSVTGINYGYTF.

Notes on this clone: Other DNA sequences in the same sample also yield this CDR3. The chain joins TRBV11-3 to TRBJ2-1; D gene ambiguous. V was pared by 0 bases and J by 6 bases, with 3 bases between. The germline gives CDR1 SGHNT, CDR2 YENEEA. This CDR3 has 12 residues. In DNA form, the CDR3 reads TGTGCCAGCAGCTTAGAAGGCAATGAGCAGTTCTTC. Translating gives CASSLEGNEQFF.

This clone has only a few counts. The J gene is TRBJ1-6, the V gene TRBV5-1, with D perhaps matching TRBD1 (6 bases). Between the trimmed V and J ends, which lost 1 base and 4 bases, there was a span of 15 bases. The CDR3 extends over 17 amino acids. CDR1 and CDR2 from the germline V gene are SGHRS and YFSETQ. CDR3 region: CASSLWGPGQYNSPLHF. Here the CDR3 DNA reads TGCGCCAGCAGCTTGTGGGGGCCGGGACAATATAATTCACCCCTCCACTTT.

The chain employs TRBV7-9 and TRBJ2-7; possibly TRBD1 for D (6 bases). The CDR3 contains 12 residues. Germline V gives CDR1 SEHNR, CDR2 FQNEAQ (reference sequence). Deletions cut 5 bases from V and 5 bases from J, with 10 bases between. CDR3 loop: CASSPGVNEQYF. CDR3 nucleotides: TGTGCCAGCAGCCCAGGGGTAAACGAGCAGTACTTC.

This chain uses TRBV5-1 with TRBJ1-4, with a tentative D call TRBD1 (5 bases). The V gene's germline CDR1 is SGHRS and CDR2 YFSETQ. V was trimmed by 5 bases and J by 4 bases, leaving 12 bases between them. The CDR3 contains 14 residues. CDR3 loop: CASRPAGINEKLFF. Written as DNA, the CDR3 is TGCGCCAGCAGACCCGCAGGGATTAATGAAAAACTGTTTTTT.

This rearrangement joins TRBV4-1 to TRBJ1-6, with D unresolved. Trimming left V 1 base short and J 5 bases short, with 15 bases between. CDR3 length: 17 amino acids. Germline values: CDR1 MGHRA, CDR2 YSYEKL. The CDR3 nucleotides are TGCGCCAGCAGCCAAGTAGTGGACCCAAGAAATAATTCACCCCTCCACTTT. This encodes CASSQVVDPRNNSPLHF.

The CDR3 loop is CASTRAGGPTDTQYF. The CDR3 DNA follows: TGTGCCAGTACTAGGGCGGGGGGGCCGACAGATACGCAGTATTTT. The chain couples TRBV19 to TRBJ2-3; 9 bases map to TRBD2. V lost 7 bases, J lost 3 bases, and 8 bases stayed unmatched. This CDR3 is 15 amino acids long. Germline V gene sequence: CDR1 LNHDA, CDR2 SQIVND (reference sequence).

This chain links TRBV5-4 with TRBJ1-1; TRBD1 aligns across 8 bases. CDR1 and CDR2 from the germline V gene are SGHNT and YYREEE (reference sequence). With V trimmed by 4 bases and J by 3 bases, 8 bases remained unmatched. The CDR3 contains 15 residues. CDR3 sequence (DNA): TGTGCCAGCAGCCCCGGACAGGGAGATTACACTGAAGCTTTCTTT. It translates to CASSPGQGDYTEAFF.

This chain uses TRBV2 with TRBJ2-1; weak D call: TRBD2 (5 bases). With 4 bases removed from V and 0 bases from J, the gap between germline ends came to 10 bases. The CDR3 has 15 residues. Per germline, CDR1 SNHLY and CDR2 FYNNEI. The CDR3, as DNA: TGTGCCAGCAGTGCCGGACTCGGCTCCTACAATGAGCAGTTCTTC. As protein: CASSAGLGSYNEQFF. Based on the CDR3 plus reference TRBV2 and TRBJ2-1, the full variable domain is EPEVTQTPSHQVTQMGQEVILRCVPISNHLYFYWYRQILGQKVEFLVSFYNNEISEKSEIFDDQFSVERPDGSNFTLKIRSTKLEDSAMYFCASSAGLGSYNEQFFGPGTRLTVL.

The chain has TRBV7-2 and TRBJ2-4, with 9 bases lining up with TRBD2. Germline-derived CDR1 and CDR2 are SGHTA and FQGNSA. This CDR3 region has 18 residues. The ends lost 3 bases at V and 5 bases at J; junction bases unmatched: 14. CDR3 loop: CASSFYVGRGGIENIQYF. In nucleotides, the CDR3 is TGTGCCAGCAGCTTTTATGTAGGGCGGGGGGGTATAGAAAACATTCAGTACTTC.

This clone is categorized as large. The V call is TRBV7-9, the J call TRBJ1-1; D is unresolved. The V gene's germline CDR1 is SEHNR and CDR2 FQNEAQ (reference sequence). The CDR3 is 13 residues long. V was pared by 10 bases and J by 4 bases, with 16 bases between. The CDR3 here is CATTPAVGTEAFF. CDR3 bases: TGTGCCACTACGCCTGCGGTGGGCACTGAAGCTTTCTTT.

The CDR3 DNA sequence: TGTGCCAGTAGTATGGGCTGGGACAGGGGCACAGATACGCAGTATTTT. Encoded protein: CASSMGWDRGTDTQYF. The V and J genes are TRBV19 and TRBJ2-3; 9 bases map to TRBD1. J lost 1 base, V lost 3 bases, and 5 bases had no gene match. The CDR3 totals 16 residues. CDR1 and CDR2 from the germline V gene are LNHDA and SQIVND (reference sequence).

The chain has TRBV2 and TRBJ1-2; TRBD1 might be the D (6 bases). CDR3 length: 13 amino acids. Per the germline V gene, CDR1 is SNHLY and CDR2 is FYNNEI. Trimming took off 3 bases at V and 2 bases at J, with 7 bases between the two ends. Written as DNA, the CDR3 is TGTGCCAGCAGTGATCAGGGGAACTATGGCTACACCTTC. It translates to CASSDQGNYGYTF.

The rearrangement uses TRBV6-1 and TRBJ1-2, with D unclear. The CDR3 has 15 amino acids. V was clipped by 1 base and J by 8 bases, with 17 bases between them. CDR1 is MNHNS, CDR2 SASEGT, per germline. This CDR3 is CASSEVGPTPGGYTF. CDR3 nucleotides: TGTGCCAGCAGTGAAGTCGGGCCCACCCCGGGAGGCTACACCTTC.

The rearrangement joins TRBV25-1 to TRBJ2-6, with 7 nucleotides matching TRBD1. The CDR3 is made up of 15 amino acids. From germline, CDR1 is MGHDK and CDR2 SYGVNS. Germline trimming cut 6 bases from V and 4 bases from J; bases unmatched to any gene: 6. CDR3 protein: CASSTTGAGANVLTF. CDR3 nucleotide sequence: TGTGCCAGCAGCACTACAGGGGCCGGGGCCAACGTCCTGACTTTC.

This clone occurred a few times. The chain has TRBV9 and TRBJ1-2, with no clear D. The V end was cut by 2 bases, the J end by 2 bases, with 1 base between. Germline V gene lookup returns CDR1 SGDLS and CDR2 YYNGEE. This CDR3 has 11 residues. The CDR3 nucleotides read TGTGCCAGCAGCGTCAACTATGGCTACACCTTC. Its translation is CASSVNYGYTF.

V is TRBV18 and J is TRBJ1-3; D call uncertain. V lost 2 bases and J 0 bases, leaving 17 bases between the germline ends. Germline CDR1 KGHSH, CDR2 LQKENI. CDR3 length equals 18 residues. The CDR3: CASSPFPDIFRSGNTIYF. DNA of the CDR3: TGTGCCAGCTCACCATTCCCCGATATATTCCGCTCTGGAAACACCATATATTTT.

This clone was counted a few times. This chain connects TRBV5-5 to TRBJ1-6; D is possibly TRBD1 (5 bases). V dropped 0 bases and J dropped 8 bases, with 15 bases sitting between them. The CDR3 has 16 amino acids. CDR1 is SGHKS and CDR2 is YYEKEE in the germline V gene (reference sequence). The CDR3 is CASSLGRDFSYSPLHF. CDR3 nucleotide sequence: TGTGCCAGCAGCTTGGGCAGGGACTTTAGTTATTCACCCCTCCACTTT.

This clone occurred a few times. V usage is TRBV29-1 and J usage is TRBJ1-1; 7 bases agree with TRBD1. With 7 bases clipped from V and 5 bases from J, the junction kept 13 bases outside the gene matches. CDR1 SQVTM and CDR2 ANQGSEA come from the germline V gene. The CDR3 sequence is 14 residues long. DNA of the CDR3: TGCAGCGGAAAGGAGACAGGGTCTGCGACTGAAGCTTTCTTT. This encodes CSGKETGSATEAFF. The variable domain in full, with the rest retrieved from reference TRBV29-1 and TRBJ1-1, is SAVISQKPSRDICQRGTSLTIQCQVDSQVTMMFWYRQQPGQSLTLIATANQGSEATYESGFVIDKFPISRPNLTFSTLTVSNMSPEDSSIYLCSGKETGSATEAFFGQGTRLTVV.